This paragraph covers one T cell receptor beta chain sequence. This could be a read error, since a much larger clone is one nucleotide away. Amplification targeted TCR beta CDR3 regions from RNA transcripts. First-round RT-PCR with HTBI primers amplified the TCR CDR3 region. Via MiXCR, TCRdb re-called the multiplex PCR reads, giving one row per CDR3 protein. The sample shows under 500,000 distinct CDR3 sequences, around 15% of them seen only once. With 5 bases removed from V and 6 bases from J, the gap between germline ends came to 19 bases. Per the germline V gene, CDR1 is SNHLY and CDR2 is FYNNEI. This CDR3 comprises 15 residues. This specimen belongs to a study of T cells in Graves' hyperthyroidism and ophthalmopathy. Study summary: Peripheral blood collection took place at initial diagnosis, before any treatment.

The V gene is TRBV2, the J gene TRBJ1-2, with D possibly TRBD1 on 6 matching bases. Sequenced sample: blood. The clonotype comes from a man aged 45-65 years with Graves' ophthalmopathy. For the CDR3, the DNA is TGTGCCAGCAGTAGAGATACAGGGTGGGCAGATGGCTACACCTTC. Translation gives CASSRDTGWADGYTF.